This T cell receptor beta chain is from a study of blood T cells in healthy people across ages. The second PCR ran roughly 7 to 12 cycles with a sample-barcoded 5' primer and J-beta primers. TCRdb re-called the 5' RACE reads with MiXCR, one entry per CDR3 protein. The sample yields more than 650,000 distinct CDR3 sequences, approximately 53% seen once. This clonotype came up a few times. Antigen: not known. General observations from the study: A roughly linear age-dependent decrease characterized TCR beta diversity per million T cells.

With 6 bases removed from V and 14 bases from J, the gap between germline ends came to 18 bases. This CDR3 has 12 residues. Sequences were obtained from blood. The chain links TRBV12-3 or TRBV12-4 to TRBJ2-3, with a tentative D call TRBD2 (5 bases). The TCR was taken from a man older than 75 in good health. As DNA, the CDR3 is TGTGCCAGCAGCCGCGGTGGGAGATACGCGTATTTT. Translation gives CASSRGGRYAYF.